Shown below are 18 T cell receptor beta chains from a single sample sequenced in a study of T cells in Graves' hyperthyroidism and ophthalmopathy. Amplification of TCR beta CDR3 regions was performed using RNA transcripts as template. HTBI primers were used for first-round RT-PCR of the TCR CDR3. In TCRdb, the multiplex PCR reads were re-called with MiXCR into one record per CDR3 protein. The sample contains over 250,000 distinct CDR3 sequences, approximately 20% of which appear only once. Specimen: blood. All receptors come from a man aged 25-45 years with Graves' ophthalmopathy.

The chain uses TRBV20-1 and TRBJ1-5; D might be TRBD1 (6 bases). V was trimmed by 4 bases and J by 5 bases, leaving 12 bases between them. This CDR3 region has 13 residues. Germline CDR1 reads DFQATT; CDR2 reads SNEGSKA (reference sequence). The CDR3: CSAKRGDYQPQHF. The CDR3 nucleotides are TGCAGTGCTAAAAGGGGGGATTATCAGCCCCAGCATTTT.

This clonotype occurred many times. This chain's CDR3 is CASSAGTGRGETQYF. The DNA for the CDR3 is TGTGCCAGCAGCGCGGGGACAGGGAGAGGGGAGACCCAGTACTTC. The chain carries TRBV27 and TRBJ2-5; 9 positions match TRBD1. V was clipped by 6 bases and J by 5 bases; unmatched bases: 10. The CDR3 contains 15 residues. From germline, CDR1 is MNHEY and CDR2 SMNVEV (reference sequence).

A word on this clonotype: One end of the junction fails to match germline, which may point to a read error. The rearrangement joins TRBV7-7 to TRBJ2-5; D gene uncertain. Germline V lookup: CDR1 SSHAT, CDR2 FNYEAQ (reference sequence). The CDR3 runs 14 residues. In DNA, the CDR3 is TGTGCTAGCAGCTTAGCCGGAGTTGGAGAGACCCAGTACTTC. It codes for CASSLAGVGETQYF.

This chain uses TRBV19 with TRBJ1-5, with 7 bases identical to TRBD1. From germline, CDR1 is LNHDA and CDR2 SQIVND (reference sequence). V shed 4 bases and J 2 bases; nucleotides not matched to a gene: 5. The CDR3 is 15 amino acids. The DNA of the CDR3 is TGTGCCAGTAGTACGTACAGGGGAGGCAATCAGCCCCAGCATTTT. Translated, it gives CASSTYRGGNQPQHF.

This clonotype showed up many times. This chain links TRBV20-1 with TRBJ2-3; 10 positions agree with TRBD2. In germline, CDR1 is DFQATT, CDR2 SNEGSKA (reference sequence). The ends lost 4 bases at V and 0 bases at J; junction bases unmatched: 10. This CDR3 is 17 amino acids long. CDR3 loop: CSATLIGLADSTDTQYF. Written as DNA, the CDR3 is TGCAGTGCTACCCTAATCGGACTAGCGGATAGCACAGATACGCAGTATTTT.

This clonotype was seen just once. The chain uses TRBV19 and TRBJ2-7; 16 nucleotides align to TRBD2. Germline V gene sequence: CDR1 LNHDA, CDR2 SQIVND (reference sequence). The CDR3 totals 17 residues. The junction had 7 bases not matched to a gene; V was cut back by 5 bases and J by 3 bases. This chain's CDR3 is CASSGTSGGELYYEQYF. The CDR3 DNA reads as TGTGCCAGTAGTGGGACTAGCGGGGGGGAGCTTTACTACGAGCAGTACTTC. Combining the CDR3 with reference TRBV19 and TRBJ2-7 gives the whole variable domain DGGITQSPKYLFRKEGQNVTLSCEQNLNHDAMYWYRQDPGQGLRLIYYSQIVNDFQKGDIAEGYSVSREKKESFPLTVTSAQKNPTAFYLCASSGTSGGELYYEQYFGPGTRLTVT.

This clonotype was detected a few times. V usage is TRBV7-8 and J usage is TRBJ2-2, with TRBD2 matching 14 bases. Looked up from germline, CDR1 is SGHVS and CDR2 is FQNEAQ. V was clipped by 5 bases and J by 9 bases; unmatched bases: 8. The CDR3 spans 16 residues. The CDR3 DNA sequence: TGTGCCAGCAGCCCCCGACTAGCGGGAGGGATCTGGGAGCTGTTTTTT. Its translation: CASSPRLAGGIWELFF.

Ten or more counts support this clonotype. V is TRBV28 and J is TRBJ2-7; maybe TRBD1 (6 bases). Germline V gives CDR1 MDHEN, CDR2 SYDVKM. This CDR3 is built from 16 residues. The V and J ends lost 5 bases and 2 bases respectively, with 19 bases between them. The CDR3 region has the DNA TGTGCCAGCAGTCCCTCAGGGGTCGGCTCGACCTACGAGCAGTACTTC. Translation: CASSPSGVGSTYEQYF.

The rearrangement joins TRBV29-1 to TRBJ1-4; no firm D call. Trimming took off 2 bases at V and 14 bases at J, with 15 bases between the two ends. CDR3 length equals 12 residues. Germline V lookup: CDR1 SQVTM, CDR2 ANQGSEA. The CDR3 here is CSVELSGRTLFF. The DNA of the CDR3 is TGCAGCGTTGAATTGAGCGGACGGACCCTGTTTTTT.

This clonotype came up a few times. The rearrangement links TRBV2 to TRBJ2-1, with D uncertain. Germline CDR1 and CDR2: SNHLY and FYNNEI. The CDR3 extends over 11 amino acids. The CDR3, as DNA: TGTTCTCAAAGAGACTACAATGAGCAGTTCTTC. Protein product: CSQRDYNEQFF.

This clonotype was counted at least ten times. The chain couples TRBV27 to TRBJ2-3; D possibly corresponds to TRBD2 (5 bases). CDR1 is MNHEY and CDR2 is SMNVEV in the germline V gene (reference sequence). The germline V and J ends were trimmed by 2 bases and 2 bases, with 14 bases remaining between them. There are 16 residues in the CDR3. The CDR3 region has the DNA TGTGCCAGCAGTTTAGGCTTCGGGATAAACACAGATACGCAGTATTTT. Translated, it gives CASSLGFGINTDTQYF.

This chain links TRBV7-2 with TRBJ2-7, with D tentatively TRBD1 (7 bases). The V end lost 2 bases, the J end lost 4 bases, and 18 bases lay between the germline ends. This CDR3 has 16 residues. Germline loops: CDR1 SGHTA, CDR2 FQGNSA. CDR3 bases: TGTGCCAGCAGCTTATCCCAGGGGGGAAAGGGTTACGAGCAGTACTTC. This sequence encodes CASSLSQGGKGYEQYF.

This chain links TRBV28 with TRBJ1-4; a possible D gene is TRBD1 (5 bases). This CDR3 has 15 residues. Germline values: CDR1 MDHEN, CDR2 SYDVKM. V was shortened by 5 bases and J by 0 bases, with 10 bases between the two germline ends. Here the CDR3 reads CASSDTGATNEKLFF. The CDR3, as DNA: TGTGCCAGCAGTGATACAGGAGCAACTAATGAAAAACTGTTTTTT.

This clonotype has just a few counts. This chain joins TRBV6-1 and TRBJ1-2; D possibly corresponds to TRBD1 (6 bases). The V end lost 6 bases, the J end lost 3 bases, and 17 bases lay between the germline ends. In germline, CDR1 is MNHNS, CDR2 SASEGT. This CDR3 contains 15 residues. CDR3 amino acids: CASRTDPTGYYGYTF. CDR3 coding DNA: TGTGCCAGCAGAACCGACCCGACAGGCTACTATGGCTACACCTTC.

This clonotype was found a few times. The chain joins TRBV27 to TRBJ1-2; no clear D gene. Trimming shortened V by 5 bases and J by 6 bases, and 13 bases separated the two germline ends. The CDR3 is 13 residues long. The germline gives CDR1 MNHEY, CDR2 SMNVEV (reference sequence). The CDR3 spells CASSPGPQDGYTF. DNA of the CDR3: TGTGCCAGCAGTCCAGGCCCCCAGGATGGCTACACCTTC.

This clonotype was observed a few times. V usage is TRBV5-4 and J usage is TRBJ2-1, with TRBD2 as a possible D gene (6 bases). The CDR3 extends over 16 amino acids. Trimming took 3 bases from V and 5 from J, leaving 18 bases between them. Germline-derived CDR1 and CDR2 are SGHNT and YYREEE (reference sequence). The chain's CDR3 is CASSSGWIRGNNEQFF. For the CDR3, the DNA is TGTGCCAGCAGCTCTGGATGGATACGCGGGAACAATGAGCAGTTCTTC.

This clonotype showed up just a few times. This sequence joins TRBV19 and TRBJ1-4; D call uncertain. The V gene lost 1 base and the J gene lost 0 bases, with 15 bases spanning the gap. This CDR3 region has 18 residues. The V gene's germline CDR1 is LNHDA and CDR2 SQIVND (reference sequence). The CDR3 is CASSIAWATGATNEKLFF. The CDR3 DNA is TGTGCCAGTAGTATAGCTTGGGCAACGGGCGCAACTAATGAAAAACTGTTTTTT.

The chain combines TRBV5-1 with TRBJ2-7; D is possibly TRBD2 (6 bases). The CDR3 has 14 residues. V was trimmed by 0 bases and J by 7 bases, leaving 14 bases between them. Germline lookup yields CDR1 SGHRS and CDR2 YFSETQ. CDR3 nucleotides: TGCGCCAGCAGCTTGGAGGGAGCCCGGGAGGAGCAGTACTTC. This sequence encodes CASSLEGAREEQYF.